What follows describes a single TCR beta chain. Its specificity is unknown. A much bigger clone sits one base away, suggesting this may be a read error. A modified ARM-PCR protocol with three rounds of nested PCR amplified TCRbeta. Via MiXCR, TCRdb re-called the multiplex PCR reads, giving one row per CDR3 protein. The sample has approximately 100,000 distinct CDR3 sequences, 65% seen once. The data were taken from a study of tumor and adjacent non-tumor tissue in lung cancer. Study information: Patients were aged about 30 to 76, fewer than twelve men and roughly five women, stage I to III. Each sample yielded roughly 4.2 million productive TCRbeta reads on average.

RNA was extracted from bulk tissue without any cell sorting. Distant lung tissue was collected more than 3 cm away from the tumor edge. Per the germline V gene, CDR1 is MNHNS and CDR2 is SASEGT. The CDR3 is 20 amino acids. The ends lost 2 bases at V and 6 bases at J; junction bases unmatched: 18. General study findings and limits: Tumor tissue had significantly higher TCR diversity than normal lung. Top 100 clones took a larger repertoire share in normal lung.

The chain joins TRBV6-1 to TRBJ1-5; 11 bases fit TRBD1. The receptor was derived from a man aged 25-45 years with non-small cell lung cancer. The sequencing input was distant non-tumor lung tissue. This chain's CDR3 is CASSEKGLGQGEGSGQPQHF. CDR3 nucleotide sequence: TGTGCCAGCAGTGAAAAGGGCCTGGGACAGGGGGAAGGTAGCGGTCAGCCCCAGCATTTT.